This entry lists 9 T cell receptor beta chains sequenced from one sample in a study of blood T cell repertoires in COVID-19. Sequencing used immunoSEQ multiplex PCR; TCRdb keeps in-frame clones, though not all of them. Here the sample spans a few hundred thousand clones, roughly 85% being singletons. The sequenced sample consisted of PBMCs or T cells enriched from blood (not recorded which). The receptors were sampled from a woman aged 40 to 50 with acute COVID-19.

The chain recombines TRBV6-1 with TRBJ2-1; 7 nucleotides line up with TRBD1. With 2 bases clipped from V and 9 bases from J, the junction kept 10 bases outside the gene matches. The CDR3 contains 15 residues. The germline CDR1 and CDR2 sequences are MNHNS and SASEGT. This CDR3 reads CASSERDRVRTEQFF. The CDR3 DNA is TGTGCCAGCAGTGAAAGGGACAGAGTTAGGACTGAGCAGTTCTTC.

The chain recombines TRBV5-1 with TRBJ2-1; 8 bases align to TRBD1. The CDR3 spans 18 residues. With 1 base clipped from V and 3 bases from J, the junction kept 12 bases outside the gene matches. The germline V gene encodes CDR1 SGHRS and CDR2 YFSETQ. In DNA, the CDR3 is TGCGCCAGCAGCTTGACGGCCAGGGGGCGCGGTAACTACAATGAGCAGTTCTTC. Translation: CASSLTARGRGNYNEQFF. The full variable domain, completed using reference TRBV5-1 and TRBJ2-1, is KAGVTQTPRYLIKTRGQQVTLSCSPISGHRSVSWYQQTPGQGLQFLFEYFSETQRNKGNFPGRFSGRQFSNSRSEMNVSTLELGDSALYLCASSLTARGRGNYNEQFFGPGTRLTVL.

The chain joins TRBV7-9 to TRBJ2-1, with 8 bases lining up with TRBD1. After removal of 1 base from V and 4 bases from J, the junction contained 6 bases not matched to a gene. Germline CDR1 is SEHNR and CDR2 is FQNEAQ (reference sequence). The CDR3 contains 16 residues. In DNA form, the CDR3 reads TGTGCCAGCAGCTTAGGGACAGGGCTTTTGTACAATGAGCAGTTCTTC. Protein: CASSLGTGLLYNEQFF. The full variable domain, in which reference TRBV7-9 and TRBJ2-1 provide the parts outside the CDR3, is DTGVSQNPRHKITKRGQNVTFRCDPISEHNRLYWYRQTLGQGPEFLTYFQNEAQLEKSRLLSDRFSAERPKGSFSTLEIQRTEQGDSAMYLCASSLGTGLLYNEQFFGPGTRLTVL.

The sample holds one count of this clone. J is TRBJ2-7 and V is TRBV6-5; 10 bases map to TRBD2. This CDR3 has 14 residues. V shed 10 bases, J shed 3 bases, and the junction held 9 bases outside the gene matches. Germline-derived CDR1 and CDR2 are MNHEY and SVGAGI. The CDR3 coding sequence is TGTGCCACCCAGAGAGCGGGAGGGAACTACGAGCAGTACTTC. It translates to CATQRAGGNYEQYF.

The chain uses TRBV27 and TRBJ1-2, with TRBD1 matching over 10 bases. There are 16 residues in the CDR3. After removal of 8 bases from V and 7 bases from J, the junction contained 16 bases not matched to a gene. Germline CDR1 MNHEY, CDR2 SMNVEV (reference sequence). The CDR3 is CASFAHRDRGFGGYTF. CDR3 DNA: TGTGCCAGCTTTGCGCACCGGGACAGGGGATTCGGTGGCTACACCTTC.

This clone was seen once. V is TRBV5-1 and J is TRBJ2-7; tentative D call: TRBD1 (5 bases). The V end lost 0 bases, the J end lost 5 bases, and 12 bases lay between the germline ends. This CDR3 region has 14 residues. Germline loops: CDR1 SGHRS, CDR2 YFSETQ. The CDR3 DNA reads as TGCGCCAGCAGCTTGGCGGCAAGGGGCCACGAGCAGTACTTC. Residues: CASSLAARGHEQYF. The full variable domain, in which reference TRBV5-1 and TRBJ2-7 provide the parts outside the CDR3, is KAGVTQTPRYLIKTRGQQVTLSCSPISGHRSVSWYQQTPGQGLQFLFEYFSETQRNKGNFPGRFSGRQFSNSRSEMNVSTLELGDSALYLCASSLAARGHEQYFGPGTRLTVT.

The chain joins TRBV7-8 to TRBJ2-3; 14 bases agree with TRBD2. This CDR3 has 16 amino acids. Trimming cost V 4 bases and J 3 bases; bases outside gene matches: 3. Germline V gene lookup returns CDR1 SGHVS and CDR2 FQNEAQ. The CDR3 DNA sequence: TGTGCCAGCAGCTACTGGACTAGCGGGAGGACAGATACGCAGTATTTT. Amino acids: CASSYWTSGRTDTQYF.

This clone was seen only a few times. The chain couples TRBV7-3 to TRBJ2-2; TRBD1 matches at 10 bases. V was pared by 5 bases and J by 7 bases, with 10 bases of the junction left unmatched. The CDR3 contains 16 residues. CDR1 is SGHTA and CDR2 is FQGTGA in the germline V gene. The CDR3 nucleotides read TGTGCCAGCAGCGTTGCCGGGACAGGGGTAGGCGGGGAGCTGTTTTTT. Residues: CASSVAGTGVGGELFF.

The rearrangement joins TRBV12-3 or TRBV12-4 to TRBJ1-4, with a weak D call TRBD1 (6 bases). V was trimmed by 2 bases and J by 10 bases, leaving 11 bases between them. The CDR3 totals 13 residues. The CDR3 DNA follows: TGTGCCAGCAGTTTACGGGAAGGGGGAAAACTGTTTTTT. Its translation: CASSLREGGKLFF.